The rows below give T cell receptor beta chains drawn from one sample of a study of patients and donors after allogeneic stem cell transplantation. TCRdb processed the RT-PCR reads anew with MiXCR; each CDR3 protein has one entry. The data show about 150,000 distinct CDR3 sequences, about a third seen once. The sample comprised blood, either unsorted or a sorted T cell fraction (not recorded which). The receptors come from a human donor who was either an allogeneic HSCT recipient or a stem cell or donor lymphocyte infusion donor (not recorded which). It is not recorded whose cells these are; they may come from a transplant donor. CDR3s include the opening cysteine and the closing phenylalanine or tryptophan. Each record gives: J gene, clone size, V gene, CDR3 length, D gene, CDR3 protein, CDR3 DNA. The D gene is left open where the match is weak. A clone size is listed for some rows: how often the clone was seen (once, few, many), or a class if it is expanded.

j_gene: TRBJ2-4; abundance: .; v_gene: TRBV5-1; len: 15; d_gene: .; CDR3aa: CASSLEGSGKNIQYF; CDR3nt: TGCGCCAGCAGCTTGGAAGGGTCAGGGAAAAACATTCAGTACTTC
j_gene: TRBJ1-1; abundance: .; v_gene: TRBV4-1; len: 14; d_gene: .; CDR3aa: CASSQELSNTEAFF; CDR3nt: TGCGCCAGCAGCCAAGAATTATCGAACACTGAAGCTTTCTTT
j_gene: TRBJ1-1; abundance: .; v_gene: TRBV12-3/TRBV12-4; len: 14; d_gene: .; CDR3aa: CASGRGAENTEAFF; CDR3nt: TGTGCCAGCGGGAGGGGGGCGGAGAACACTGAAGCTTTCTTT
j_gene: TRBJ1-3; abundance: .; v_gene: TRBV20-1; len: 10; d_gene: .; CDR3aa: CSAVEDTIYF; CDR3nt: TGCAGTGCCGTCGAGGACACCATATATTTT
j_gene: TRBJ1-1; abundance: few; v_gene: TRBV30; len: 14; d_gene: .; CDR3aa: CAWSVRGFGTEAFF; CDR3nt: TGTGCCTGGAGTGTACGGGGGTTCGGCACTGAAGCTTTCTTT
j_gene: TRBJ2-5; abundance: .; v_gene: TRBV27; len: 16; d_gene: TRBD2; CDR3aa: CASRSPGTSVLETQYF; CDR3nt: TGTGCCAGCAGGAGTCCAGGGACTAGCGTTTTGGAGACCCAGTACTTC
j_gene: TRBJ1-4; abundance: few; v_gene: TRBV25-1; len: 16; d_gene: .; CDR3aa: CASSEYRPGVGEKLFF; CDR3nt: TGTGCCAGCAGTGAATATCGTCCAGGGGTCGGTGAAAAACTGTTTTTT
j_gene: TRBJ1-5; abundance: few; v_gene: TRBV12-3/TRBV12-4; len: 16; d_gene: .; CDR3aa: CASSFQSSHANQPQHF; CDR3nt: TGTGCCAGCAGTTTCCAAAGCTCTCACGCCAATCAGCCCCAGCATTTT
j_gene: TRBJ2-2; abundance: once; v_gene: TRBV5-5; len: 15; d_gene: .; CDR3aa: CASSIGQTNTGELFF; CDR3nt: TGTGCCAGCAGCATCGGACAGACGAACACCGGGGAGCTGTTTTTT
j_gene: TRBJ1-6; abundance: .; v_gene: TRBV12-3/TRBV12-4; len: 11; d_gene: .; CDR3aa: CASSAGNPLHF; CDR3nt: TGTGCCAGCAGTGCAGGGAATCCCCTCCACTTT
j_gene: TRBJ1-5; abundance: .; v_gene: TRBV20-1; len: 15; d_gene: .; CDR3aa: CSARVLGRVDQPQHF; CDR3nt: TGCAGTGCTAGAGTGTTGGGAAGGGTGGACCAGCCCCAGCATTTT
j_gene: TRBJ1-1; abundance: .; v_gene: TRBV12-1; len: 15; d_gene: .; CDR3aa: CASSSGRGGVTEAFF; CDR3nt: TGTGCCAGCAGCTCCGGCAGGGGGGGAGTTACTGAAGCTTTCTTT
j_gene: TRBJ2-3; abundance: few; v_gene: TRBV20-1; len: 13; d_gene: .; CDR3aa: CSASESSTDTQYF; CDR3nt: TGCAGTGCTTCTGAGAGTAGCACAGATACGCAGTATTTT
j_gene: TRBJ2-3; abundance: few; v_gene: TRBV5-1; len: 16; d_gene: .; CDR3aa: CASSLGPGGRTDTQYF; CDR3nt: TGCGCCAGCAGCTTGGGACCCGGGGGCCGCACAGATACGCAGTATTTT
j_gene: TRBJ2-7; abundance: few; v_gene: TRBV27; len: 13; d_gene: .; CDR3aa: CARSLRQGIEQYF; CDR3nt: TGTGCCAGGAGTTTAAGGCAGGGGATTGAGCAGTACTTC
j_gene: TRBJ1-5; abundance: many; v_gene: TRBV28; len: 10; d_gene: .; CDR3aa: CASGNQPQHF; CDR3nt: TGTGCCAGCGGCAATCAGCCCCAGCATTTT
j_gene: TRBJ2-5; abundance: .; v_gene: TRBV5-5; len: 12; d_gene: .; CDR3aa: CASSLVGETQYF; CDR3nt: TGTGCCAGCAGCTTGGTGGGGGAGACCCAGTACTTC
j_gene: TRBJ2-5; abundance: .; v_gene: TRBV24-1; len: 14; d_gene: TRBD2; CDR3aa: CATSPRTSGETQYF; CDR3nt: TGTGCCACCAGCCCGCGGACTAGCGGAGAGACCCAGTACTTC
j_gene: TRBJ2-1; abundance: .; v_gene: TRBV3-1; len: 12; d_gene: .; CDR3aa: CASSLVERAPFF; CDR3nt: TGTGCCAGCAGCCTAGTCGAGCGGGCCCCGTTCTTC
j_gene: TRBJ1-1; abundance: few; v_gene: TRBV15; len: 15; d_gene: .; CDR3aa: CATSRDVRLGTEAFF; CDR3nt: TGTGCCACCAGCAGAGATGTTAGGCTGGGGACTGAAGCTTTCTTT
j_gene: TRBJ2-2; abundance: .; v_gene: TRBV7-9; len: 16; d_gene: .; CDR3aa: CASSPPGATNTGELFF; CDR3nt: TGTGCCAGCAGCCCCCCGGGGGCCACGAACACCGGGGAGCTGTTTTTT
j_gene: TRBJ1-1; abundance: .; v_gene: TRBV7-2; len: 18; d_gene: TRBD1; CDR3aa: CASRRGPTGGVANTEAFF; CDR3nt: TGTGCCAGCAGACGAGGCCCGACAGGGGGAGTTGCGAACACTGAAGCTTTCTTT
j_gene: TRBJ1-2; abundance: few; v_gene: TRBV5-6; len: 13; d_gene: .; CDR3aa: CASSLWVSDGYTF; CDR3nt: TGTGCCAGCAGCTTGTGGGTTTCCGATGGCTACACCTTC
j_gene: TRBJ2-3; abundance: few; v_gene: TRBV7-2; len: 15; d_gene: .; CDR3aa: CASSQGADSTDTQYF; CDR3nt: TGTGCCAGCAGTCAGGGAGCAGATAGCACAGATACGCAGTATTTT
j_gene: TRBJ2-5; abundance: .; v_gene: TRBV11-1; len: 18; d_gene: TRBD1; CDR3aa: CASSLDDERTGRQETQYF; CDR3nt: TGTGCCAGCAGCTTAGATGACGAGCGGACAGGGAGGCAAGAGACCCAGTACTTC
j_gene: TRBJ1-1; abundance: .; v_gene: TRBV20-1; len: 13; d_gene: TRBD1; CDR3aa: CSAGGQDSAEAFF; CDR3nt: TGCAGTGCCGGAGGACAGGATAGCGCTGAAGCTTTCTTT
j_gene: TRBJ2-3; abundance: .; v_gene: TRBV4-3; len: 17; d_gene: .; CDR3aa: CASTPDGFSDGTDTQYF; CDR3nt: TGCGCCAGCACCCCGGACGGATTCAGCGACGGCACAGATACGCAGTATTTT
j_gene: TRBJ1-4; abundance: .; v_gene: TRBV10-3; len: 19; d_gene: .; CDR3aa: CAISDGKTGMWATNEKLFF; CDR3nt: TGTGCCATCAGTGACGGGAAAACAGGGATGTGGGCAACTAATGAAAAACTGTTTTTT
j_gene: TRBJ2-3; abundance: .; v_gene: TRBV6-5; len: 14; d_gene: TRBD1; CDR3aa: CASSQRGPPDTQYF; CDR3nt: TGTGCCAGCAGTCAGAGGGGGCCCCCAGATACGCAGTATTTT
j_gene: TRBJ2-1; abundance: .; v_gene: TRBV12-3/TRBV12-4; len: 13; d_gene: .; CDR3aa: CASRVNLNNEQFF; CDR3nt: TGTGCCAGCAGGGTGAACCTAAACAATGAGCAGTTCTTC
j_gene: TRBJ1-5; abundance: .; v_gene: TRBV27; len: 13; d_gene: .; CDR3aa: CASRGRDNQPQHF; CDR3nt: TGTGCCAGCAGGGGGAGGGACAATCAGCCCCAGCATTTT
j_gene: TRBJ1-5; abundance: few; v_gene: TRBV20-1; len: 13; d_gene: .; CDR3aa: CSASRDKFQPQHF; CDR3nt: TGCAGTGCTAGCCGGGACAAATTCCAGCCCCAGCATTTT
j_gene: TRBJ2-1; abundance: .; v_gene: TRBV12-3/TRBV12-4; len: 11; d_gene: .; CDR3aa: CASSRTSGQFF; CDR3nt: TGTGCCAGCAGTAGGACCTCCGGGCAGTTCTTC
j_gene: TRBJ1-1; abundance: .; v_gene: TRBV6-2/TRBV6-3; len: 13; d_gene: .; CDR3aa: CASAVRVDTEAFF; CDR3nt: TGTGCCAGCGCCGTACGGGTTGACACTGAAGCTTTCTTT
j_gene: TRBJ1-1; abundance: few; v_gene: TRBV20-1; len: 13; d_gene: .; CDR3aa: CSASEVAVTEAFF; CDR3nt: TGCAGTGCTAGTGAGGTCGCGGTCACTGAAGCTTTCTTT
j_gene: TRBJ1-6; abundance: few; v_gene: TRBV7-2; len: 14; d_gene: .; CDR3aa: CASSPRNYNSPLHF; CDR3nt: TGTGCCAGCAGCCCTAGAAACTATAATTCACCCCTCCACTTT
j_gene: TRBJ1-1; abundance: few; v_gene: TRBV5-6; len: 15; d_gene: .; CDR3aa: CASSLGRGSNTEAFF; CDR3nt: TGTGCCAGCAGCTTGGGAAGGGGGTCGAACACTGAAGCTTTCTTT
j_gene: TRBJ1-5; abundance: few; v_gene: TRBV12-3/TRBV12-4; len: 13; d_gene: .; CDR3aa: CASSFAGNQPQHF; CDR3nt: TGTGCCAGCAGTTTCGCGGGCAATCAGCCCCAGCATTTT
j_gene: TRBJ1-1; abundance: .; v_gene: TRBV6-2/TRBV6-3; len: 15; d_gene: .; CDR3aa: CASSWGGRVNTEAFF; CDR3nt: TGTGCCAGCAGTTGGGGAGGACGGGTGAACACTGAAGCTTTCTTT
j_gene: TRBJ2-1; abundance: few; v_gene: TRBV10-3; len: 16; d_gene: .; CDR3aa: CAISDREGRLYNEQFF; CDR3nt: TGTGCCATCAGTGACAGAGAAGGGCGGCTGTACAATGAGCAGTTCTTC
j_gene: TRBJ1-5; abundance: many; v_gene: TRBV12-3/TRBV12-4; len: 13; d_gene: .; CDR3aa: CASSPDSNQPQHF; CDR3nt: TGTGCCAGCAGTCCTGACAGCAATCAGCCCCAGCATTTT
j_gene: TRBJ1-6; abundance: .; v_gene: TRBV20-1; len: 15; d_gene: TRBD1; CDR3aa: CSARGPGGLNSPLHF; CDR3nt: TGCAGTGCTAGAGGGCCAGGGGGATTGAATTCACCCCTCCACTTT
j_gene: TRBJ1-1; abundance: .; v_gene: TRBV12-3/TRBV12-4; len: 15; d_gene: .; CDR3aa: CASSSTGRMRTEAFF; CDR3nt: TGTGCCAGCAGCTCAACAGGGAGAATGAGGACTGAAGCTTTCTTT
j_gene: TRBJ1-4; abundance: few; v_gene: TRBV12-3/TRBV12-4; len: 14; d_gene: .; CDR3aa: CASRGPSVGEKLFF; CDR3nt: TGTGCCAGCAGGGGACCCTCGGTAGGGGAAAAACTGTTTTTT
j_gene: TRBJ1-1; abundance: .; v_gene: TRBV6-5; len: 17; d_gene: .; CDR3aa: CASSYGAGGGGYTEAFF; CDR3nt: TGTGCCAGCAGTTACGGGGCCGGGGGCGGCGGGTACACTGAAGCTTTCTTT